This record concerns one T cell receptor beta chain sequence. Its antigen is still unknown. Base qualities were left out, and no much larger clone turns up one base away. Library method: the immunoSEQ multiplex PCR assay. For the multiplex PCR, a mixture combining 60 forward primers for TCR Vbeta segments and 13 reverse primers for TCR Jbeta segments was used. The CDR3 region of rearranged TCR beta genes was amplified from genomic DNA by a multiplex PCR assay. The Illumina HiSeq System was used to sequence the amplified TCR beta libraries as 87-base-pair reads. As for the original processing: A later analysis counted approximately 76 million unique TCR beta chains across the 666 repertoires, and some 11 million of these chains were shared by at least two donors. Raw reads were error-corrected and collapsed into unique sequences by a nearest-neighbor algorithm in which closely related sequences were merged to remove PCR and sequencing errors. Alignment of CDR3 sequences to IMGT reference sequences was used to assign V, D and J gene segments. For a sequence to be retained, a match of at least six nucleotides was required to both a V gene segment and a J gene segment. A rearrangement counted as productive if the CDR3 had no stop codons and remained in frame with V and J, and every other rearrangement counted as non-productive. Following IMGT convention, CDR3 was defined as the stretch from the second conserved V-encoded cysteine up to the conserved J-encoded phenylalanine. The earlier analysis of about 560 of the donors excluded any sequence lacking an unambiguous match to a single V gene segment. In an earlier analysis of several hundred of the donors, a V segment was called functional when productive rearrangements were above 56.7%, and segregating when the standard deviation between donors exceeded 5%. To diagnose cytomegalovirus status from the catalog of TCR beta chain sequences, a statistical classification framework was built. In a later analysis, TCR nucleotide sequences were compared against IMGT/GENE-DB human TR gene sequences so that V and J genes could be assigned. In a later analysis, CDR3 sequences and most-parsimonious VDJ recombination scenarios were assigned using the TCRdist pipeline. In a later analysis, every TCR beta chain was defined by the combination of its CDR3 amino acid sequence and its V-gene family, and reads without a unique V-gene family were dropped. To address suspected cross-contamination and a sequencing artifact, a later analysis removed 550 to 750 highly shared, low-generation-probability nucleotide sequences. In a later analysis, a clonal expansion index was calculated for each public chain from normalized within-repertoire ranks of inferred template counts. Generation probabilities in a later analysis came from a VDJ recombination model fitted to out-of-frame rearrangements, and those results were checked against IGoR. In a later analysis, TCR-TCR, TCR-HLA and TCR-CMV co-occurrence was scored with hypergeometric tests, and a repertoire-size bias correction was applied to TCR pairs. A later analysis estimated false discovery rates by permuting HLA or CMV assignments 20 times. In a later analysis, co-occurring TCRs were grouped using DBSCAN, and TCRdist sequence similarity was added for clustering within HLA-allele-positive subsets. Repertoires with fewer than 30,000 or more than 120,000 public chains, plus five repertoires with anomalous nucleotide sharing, were excluded from co-occurrence clustering. TCRdb mirrors the immuneACCESS table, restricted to in-frame sequences. Some clones are absent from its copies; in checked studies, under half trace to an unresolved V gene, and the reason for the others is unknown. V, J and clone size are those of that table, while D and trimming were read from the DNA. The sample data list some 110,000 clones, and over 80% of these were observed just once. 6.5% to 8.5% of the sample is in the top ten clones.

A distance of 15 bases separates the germline ends of V and J, which lose 3 bases and 3 bases respectively. The germline V gene encodes CDR1 MDHEN and CDR2 SYDVKM. There are 16 amino acids in the CDR3, from cysteine to phenylalanine inclusive. The retained sequence is limited to the CDR3, 48 bases, with the frame set at the first base. The sample is drawn from a study of cytomegalovirus exposure and HLA in healthy donors (dated by TCRdb to about 2017). At the level of the whole study: In an earlier analysis of several hundred of the donors, about 270 Gb of sequence data and 120 million or so unique TCR beta sequences from about 179 million T cells were reported. Among around 400 genotyped donors of the cohort, an average of roughly 240,000 unique TCR beta nucleotide sequences were sequenced per donor, roughly 20% of them non-productive. Donor age, sex, ethnicity and CMV serostatus were compiled together with the repertoire data. HLA typing included class I and class II loci at four-digit resolution. Four or five DR-DQ haplotypes were handled as single units for association and clustering because linkage in the cohort was strong. A later analysis re-analyzed previously published TCR beta repertoires from 660 or so donors and added high-resolution HLA genotyping to study TCR occurrence patterns. Every repertoire in the discovery cohort had been generated on one and the same sequencing platform. The study aimed to test whether cataloging public T cell receptors could reveal signatures of past pathogen exposure. Using immunosequencing, the study profiled T cell repertoires from around 680 subjects and related those repertoires to cytomegalovirus serostatus. In addition to the first cohort of around 670 subjects, a separate validation cohort of 120 different subjects was used. An early release that covered some 630 HLA-typed donors contained 250 to 350 gigabases of sequencing data and 65 million to 100 million unique TCR sequences. A later genetic analysis used genome-wide SNP genotypes for about three fifths of the 666 donors, treating that subset as a discovery cohort. In the later analysis, no new phenotypic data were used to find candidate immune exposures; instead, reliance was placed on TCR beta sequences and their occurrence across donors. An earlier analysis of some 500 of the donors used high-throughput TCR beta sequencing to judge whether each TCR beta V gene segment behaved as functional or pseudogenic. Typing coverage differed by locus: A, B, C, DRB1 and DQB1 were typed in roughly 620-630 donors, DQA1 in about 510, DPA1 in 600 to 610, and DPB1 in just under 490. The study combined high-throughput TCR immunosequencing, statistical association of individual TCRs with disease status, and machine learning to predict cytomegalovirus infection status. Among the roughly 400 genotyped donors, approximately 81% belonged to the genetic ancestry cluster associated with self-reported Caucasian donors.

The cohort consisted of 600 to 700 healthy bone marrow donors. All cohort members were sampled while nominally healthy, although unrecorded immune exposures were likely present. The donor tested CMV seropositive, placing the donor among the 290 or so seropositive members of the cohort. A peripheral blood sample was collected from each donor, and TCR beta sequencing was performed on peripheral blood mononuclear cells. The Qiagen DNeasy Blood Extraction Kit was used to extract genomic DNA from the blood cell samples. On the study overall, not on this receptor specifically: It was suggested by the authors that the approach could potentially be generalized to other disease states and immunological phenotypes. A later genetic analysis associated a missense DCLRE1C variant with V-gene and J-gene trimming of TCR beta chains, and an independent cohort replicated the association. Because counts were too low, 15 to 20 rarely observed V segments, including chromosome 9 orphons, were excluded from the earlier analysis of roughly 580 of the donors. The study gave a list of some 150 TCR beta chains associated with cytomegalovirus. A further reported finding was that TCR beta sequences accurately predicted the HLA-A and HLA-B alleles for most subjects in the first cohort. The only immune exposure information available for the cohort was CMV serostatus. Only TCR beta chains were sequenced in this cohort, and the absence of alpha or paired-chain data limited detectable features. Because HLA typing was missing for some donors at each locus, association tests included only the typed subset. At a false discovery rate of 0.05, a later analysis linked some 17,000 TCR beta sequences to specific HLA alleles. Linkage disequilibrium might explain the correlated functional status among segregating V segments, but an unknown experimental factor could not be ruled out. The classifier was reported to diagnose cytomegalovirus status with high specificity and sensitivity in both the original cohort and the validation cohort. In a later analysis, HLA-associated TCR beta chains showed more clonal expansion and lower generation probabilities than non-associated chains that were equally common. According to a later analysis, TCR association rates differed among HLA loci, with DRB1 alleles showing the most associated TCRs and HLA-C alleles showing the fewest. Some IMGT-functional V segments, including TRBV6-2 and TRBV6-3, could not be told apart with the 87-base-pair reads, so those segments were excluded. Presence/absence analyses assumed roughly uniform sequencing depth across donors, an assumption that may not hold. Assigning TCR associations to individual alleles was difficult when HLA alleles, especially DR and DQ, strongly co-occurred. Across donors, most TCR sequences were observed very rarely, whereas some public TCRs were present in many individuals. In a later analysis, several top co-occurrence clusters were reported to appear linked to parvovirus B19, influenza, CMV and Epstein-Barr virus. Compared with the 666-donor mean, donors in an Asian-associated ancestry cluster had fewer N-insertions in productive TCRs, according to a later genetic analysis. Most CMV-associated TCR beta chains appeared to be HLA-restricted in a later analysis, and the HLA associations seemed to be driven largely by CMV exposure. In vitro tests confirmed that three of the cytomegalovirus-associated TCR beta chains recognize cytomegalovirus antigens. In an earlier analysis of over 550 of the donors, most TCR beta V segments were observed in productive rearrangements about 90% or about 30% of the time, broadly matching IMGT annotations. The sequencing pipeline was judged likely to have produced a cluster of highly shared sequence variants as a technical artifact.

The sequenced sample was PBMCs. Recombination linked TRBV28 to TRBJ2-1; the best D guess is TRBD2, with 7 bases matching. This sequence was found in a man aged 30 to 45 in good health and CMV-seropositive. The nucleotides are TGTGCCAGCAGTTTGGGGGGGGCTCCCTTCTACAATGAGCAGTTCTTC. The translation is CASSLGGAPFYNEQFF.